This T cell receptor beta chain derives from a study of T cells after yellow fever vaccination. Trimming took off 5 bases at V and 13 bases at J, with 17 bases between the two ends. Looked up from germline, CDR1 is SGHTA and CDR2 is FQGNSA. The CDR3 extends over 12 amino acids. This clonotype was detected many times. The antigen is not known. Whole-study findings and limits: Booster sampling recovered most clones from primary vaccination (around 96% CD4, approximately 90% CD8). Highly abundant clonotypes carried over from the bulk population could end up in FACS-sorted repertoires as contaminants.

MiXCR was run by TCRdb on the 5' RACE reads, yielding one entry per CDR3 protein. The repertoire has 200,000 to 250,000 distinct CDR3 sequences, about 3% of them found once; the top ten carry approximately 3.5%. The source is a man aged 18 to 29 who received the YFV17D yellow fever vaccine. The V and J genes are TRBV7-2 and TRBJ2-5; TRBD2 might be the D (6 bases). Material: CD4+ T cells sorted from PBMCs, obtained 10 days after the yellow fever booster vaccination. CDR3 in amino acids: CASSQRTGGRYF. The CDR3 DNA sequence: TGTGCCAGCAGCCAACGCACCGGGGGAAGGTACTTC.